A single sample gave rise to the 20 T cell receptor beta chains below, sequenced in a study of Ad26.COV2.S vaccination and SARS-CoV-2 variants. Treatment defined: about 20 received Ad26.COV2.S at low or high dose, single or two shots; several received placebo; per-sample allocation not given. Vaccine and placebo recipients were sampled on day 63 after the first injection. The assay was immunoSEQ multiplex PCR, and TCRdb's table has in-frame clones only and misses some. Among 200,000 to 250,000 clones, more than 75% were seen once, and the ten largest hold roughly a tenth. The source was peripheral blood, collected in a trial of Ad26.COV2.S vaccine versus placebo. The receptors derive from a person between 18 and 65 years old who received the Ad26.COV2.S COVID-19 vaccine or a placebo.

The V and J genes are TRBV4-1 and TRBJ1-4; perhaps TRBD1 as D (5 bases). There are 16 residues in the CDR3. Germline CDR1 and CDR2: MGHRA and YSYEKL. With 2 bases removed from V and 8 bases from J, the gap between germline ends came to 18 bases. For the CDR3, the DNA is TGCGCCAGCAGCCAATGGCGGACATCGACGGGGGAAAAACTGTTTTTT. As protein: CASSQWRTSTGEKLFF.

This rearrangement joins TRBV19 to TRBJ1-1, with D perhaps matching TRBD1 (6 bases). V lost 2 bases and J lost 5, with 12 bases in between. CDR3 length: 14 residues. Germline CDR1 and CDR2: LNHDA and SQIVND (reference sequence). Written as DNA, the CDR3 is TGTGCCAGTAGTATAAATTGGGGGGCTACTGAAGCTTTCTTT. Protein product: CASSINWGATEAFF.

The rearrangement uses TRBV7-2 and TRBJ2-7; no clear D gene. CDR3 length: 15 amino acids. From germline, CDR1 is SGHTA and CDR2 FQGNSA. V lost 4 bases, J lost 1 base, and 14 bases lay in between. This chain's CDR3 is CASSSNLPPSYEQYF. As DNA, the CDR3 is TGTGCCAGCAGCTCCAACCTCCCACCTTCCTACGAGCAGTACTTC.

The chain's CDR3 is CASSPPAGTSGGEQFF. In DNA, the CDR3 is TGTGCCAGCTCACCACCGGCGGGGACTAGCGGGGGGGAGCAGTTCTTC. V and J are TRBV18 and TRBJ2-1; 15 bases match TRBD2. CDR3 length: 16 amino acids. Trimming at V came to 0 bases and at J to 10 bases, leaving 4 bases not matched to a gene. CDR1 and CDR2 from the germline V gene are KGHSH and LQKENI. Looking up the rest from reference TRBV18 and TRBJ2-1 gives the full variable domain: NAGVMQNPRHLVRRRGQEARLRCSPMKGHSHVYWYRQLPEEGLKFMVYLQKENIIDESGMPKERFSAEFPKEGPSILRIQQVVRGDSAAYFCASSPPAGTSGGEQFFGPGTRLTVL.

This chain links TRBV19 with TRBJ1-4; weak D call: TRBD1 (5 bases). The CDR3 contains 16 residues. Trimming removed 6 bases from V and 1 base from J, with 15 bases in between. Germline-derived CDR1 and CDR2 are LNHDA and SQIVND (reference sequence). CDR3 DNA: TGTGCCAGTAGCGTCAGGTGGGGACTAACTAATGAAAAACTGTTTTTT. This gives the protein CASSVRWGLTNEKLFF.

V and J are TRBV27 and TRBJ2-7; 8 nucleotides match TRBD1. V lost 8 bases to trimming and J lost 4 bases; unmatched junction nucleotides: 10. This CDR3 is 14 amino acids long. Germline V CDR1 and CDR2: MNHEY, SMNVEV (reference sequence). The CDR3 DNA reads as TGTGCCAGCCGCCCGCACAGGGGGGTGTACGAGCAGTACTTC. This codes for CASRPHRGVYEQYF.

CDR3 protein: CASSDRVAGNTIYF. The CDR3, as DNA: TGCGCCAGCTCCGACAGGGTCGCTGGAAACACCATATATTTT. The rearrangement joins TRBV10-2 to TRBJ1-3, with 7 nucleotides matching TRBD1. The junction had 6 bases not matched to a gene; V was cut back by 8 bases and J by 2 bases. Germline CDR1 WSHSY, CDR2 SAAADI. The CDR3 spans 14 residues.

CDR3 nucleotides: TGTGCCACTACGCATCCGTTACAGGGAGCCTATGGCTACACCTTC. Translating gives CATTHPLQGAYGYTF. This chain links TRBV6-5 with TRBJ1-2, with D perhaps matching TRBD1 (6 bases). Germline CDR1 MNHEY, CDR2 SVGAGI. This CDR3 contains 15 residues. V lost 10 bases and J lost 4, with 22 bases in between.

V is TRBV6-7 and J is TRBJ2-7; perhaps D is TRBD1 or TRBD2 (5 bases each). Being an ORF, TRBV6-7 has a function that is uncertain. There are 14 residues in the CDR3. The V gene lost 1 base and the J gene lost 2 bases, with 9 bases spanning the gap. This chain's CDR3 is CASSYWTGPYEQYF. CDR3 DNA sequence: TGTGCCAGCAGTTACTGGACGGGGCCCTACGAGCAGTACTTC.

The gene calls are TRBV12-3 or TRBV12-4 and TRBJ1-2; a possible D gene is TRBD1 (6 bases). Trimming removed 6 bases from V and 4 bases from J, with 12 bases in between. There are 13 residues in the CDR3. The CDR3 protein is CASSSGTIYGYTF. The CDR3, as DNA: TGTGCCAGCAGCTCCGGGACAATCTATGGCTACACCTTC.

The CDR3 DNA follows: TGTGCCAGTAGTTTGGGTCGAGAGACCCAGTACTTC. This gives the protein CASSLGRETQYF. V gene TRBV19 combines with J gene TRBJ2-5; D is unresolved. The V gene's germline CDR1 is LNHDA and CDR2 SQIVND (reference sequence). This CDR3 is built from 12 residues. V shed 5 bases and J shed 4 bases, with 8 bases lying between them.

J is TRBJ2-3 and V is TRBV24-1; 7 nucleotides agree with TRBD1. The V segment lost 4 bases and the J segment 4 bases; nucleotides outside the gene matches: 7. The CDR3 totals 15 residues. Germline values: CDR1 KGHDR, CDR2 SFDVKD. The CDR3 spells CATSDGGQGADTQYF. CDR3 coding DNA: TGTGCCACCAGTGACGGTGGGCAGGGGGCAGATACGCAGTATTTT.

The rearrangement links TRBV6-6 to TRBJ1-2, with 11 nucleotides matching TRBD1. The CDR3 runs to 15 residues. The trim removed 7 bases at V and 6 bases at J, leaving 10 bases unmatched. The germline gives CDR1 MNHNY, CDR2 SVGAGI (reference sequence). The CDR3 DNA reads as TGTGCCAGCACCCTATTAGGACAGGGGGCGAATGGCTACACCTTC. Its protein is CASTLLGQGANGYTF.

This chain uses TRBV6-5 with TRBJ1-1; a possible D gene is TRBD1 (6 bases). This CDR3 has 15 residues. Germline loops: CDR1 MNHEY, CDR2 SVGAGI. Trimming stripped 2 bases from V and 0 bases from J, with 10 bases between. The CDR3 DNA sequence: TGTGCCAGCAGTTACCGAGGGACACTGAACACTGAAGCTTTCTTT. Its translation is CASSYRGTLNTEAFF.

V usage is TRBV18 and J usage is TRBJ2-2; D is uncertain. V was shortened by 3 bases and J by 4 bases, with 18 bases between the two germline ends. The CDR3 extends over 17 amino acids. Germline V gene lookup returns CDR1 KGHSH and CDR2 LQKENI. CDR3 bases: TGTGCCAGCTCACCGGCTACCGGAGCAAAGGGCACCGGGGAGCTGTTTTTT. This translates into CASSPATGAKGTGELFF.

The chain combines TRBV13 with TRBJ1-2; 10 nucleotides align to TRBD1. After removal of 4 bases from V and 2 bases from J, the junction contained 1 base not matched to a gene. Per germline, CDR1 PRHDT and CDR2 FYEKMQ (reference sequence). The CDR3 is 14 residues long. CDR3 loop: CASSSGQGNYGYTF. CDR3 nucleotide sequence: TGTGCCAGCAGCTCGGGACAGGGGAACTATGGCTACACCTTC. Together with reference TRBV13 and TRBJ1-2, the CDR3 gives the full variable domain: AAGVIQSPRHLIKEKRETATLKCYPIPRHDTVYWYQQGPGQDPQFLISFYEKMQSDKGSIPDRFSAQQFSDYHSELNMSSLELGDSALYFCASSSGQGNYGYTFGSGTRLTVV.

This rearrangement joins TRBV18 to TRBJ1-6, with no clear D. CDR1 and CDR2 (germline): KGHSH, LQKENI. V was trimmed by 5 bases and J by 6 bases, leaving 11 bases between them. This CDR3 has 14 amino acids. Here the CDR3 reads CASSSNEVNSPLHF. CDR3 bases: TGTGCCAGCTCATCGAACGAAGTTAATTCACCCCTCCACTTT.

This clone was seen more than once but under ten times. The rearrangement uses TRBV6-2 or TRBV6-3 and TRBJ2-7, with D possibly being TRBD2 (5 bases). Germline V gene sequence: CDR1 MNHEY, CDR2 SVGEGT. V was shortened by 3 bases and J by 5 bases, with 14 bases between the two germline ends. This CDR3 has 14 residues. In DNA, the CDR3 is TGTGCCAGCAGTTATAGCGTACTGAGCCACGAGCAGTACTTC. Its translation is CASSYSVLSHEQYF.

The chain combines TRBV7-9 with TRBJ2-7, with D perhaps matching TRBD2 (6 bases). V dropped 0 bases and J dropped 3 bases, with 9 bases sitting between them. CDR3 size: 14 residues. The germline gives CDR1 SEHNR, CDR2 FQNEAQ (reference sequence). CDR3 bases: TGTGCCAGCAGCTTAGCGGGAGGAGGCTACGAGCAGTACTTC. This codes for CASSLAGGGYEQYF.

The chain couples TRBV6-2 or TRBV6-3 to TRBJ2-7, with D unresolved. CDR1 is MNHEY, CDR2 SVGEGT, per germline. V was pared by 5 bases and J by 3 bases, with 8 bases between. The CDR3 spans 12 residues. The CDR3 region has the DNA TGTGCCAGCAGTAGTTACCTCTACGAGCAGTACTTC. Translated, it gives CASSSYLYEQYF.